Below, one TCR beta chain is given with its context. The sample originates from a study of cytotoxic CD8 clonotypes in ibrutinib-treated CLL. Generated by immunoSEQ multiplex PCR, the TCRdb table keeps only in-frame clones and is missing some. The sample lists approximately 80,000 clones; just over 85% were seen once. From germline, CDR1 is SGHRS and CDR2 YFSETQ. The length of the CDR3 is 15 residues. The V end was cut by 1 base, the J end by 3 bases, with 13 bases between. The specimen comprised PBMCs, sampled before ibrutinib treatment. This sequence was found in a human donor with chronic lymphocytic leukemia. The chain combines TRBV5-1 with TRBJ1-1, with a weak D call TRBD1 (5 bases). CDR3 bases: TGCGCCAGCAGCTTGTTAAGCAGGGAGGACACTGAAGCTTTCTTT. It yields the protein CASSLLSREDTEAFF.